These T cell receptor beta chains were read from a single sample in a study of blood T cells in healthy people across ages. TCRdb redid the calling of the 5' RACE reads with MiXCR, one entry per CDR3 protein. Here the sample spans 1,500,000 or so distinct CDR3 sequences, about 45% being singletons. The sample was blood. These receptor sequences come from a woman younger than 30 in good health. Both conserved end residues are part of each CDR3. A D gene is named only where the DNA matches it firmly. For some rows the clone size is stated as once, few or many, or as a class when expanded; others skip it.

J gene | D gene | clone size | V gene | CDR3 DNA | CDR3 protein
TRBJ2-3 | TRBD2 | few | TRBV9 | TGTGCCAGCAGCCCCCCAGGGACTAGCGGGGGAGATACGCAGTATTTT | CASSPPGTSGGDTQYF
TRBJ1-2 | - | - | TRBV12-3/TRBV12-4 | TGTGCCAGCAGTTTAATCAAGAACTATGGCTACACCTTC | CASSLIKNYGYTF
TRBJ2-4 | - | - | TRBV6-2/TRBV6-3 | TGTGCCAGCAGTCATCCAAGGGGAGCAACGAACATTCAGTACTTC | CASSHPRGATNIQYF
TRBJ2-7 | - | - | TRBV9 | TGTGCCAGCAGCGGACCAAACTCCGAGCAGTACTTC | CASSGPNSEQYF
TRBJ2-1 | TRBD2 | - | TRBV27 | TGTGCCAGCATCAGCGGGAAAGGCAATGAGCAGTTCTTC | CASISGKGNEQFF
TRBJ2-4 | - | - | TRBV6-1 | TGTGCCAGCACCAGGACGGATTCCAAAAACATTCAGTACTTC | CASTRTDSKNIQYF
TRBJ2-1 | - | many | TRBV10-3 | TGTGCCATCAGTGAGTCGACTCTGATAGAGCAGTTCTTC | CAISESTLIEQFF
TRBJ2-7 | - | few | TRBV4-1 | TGCGCCAGCAGCCCAAGCCCGGTCGGGGAGCAGTACTTC | CASSPSPVGEQYF
TRBJ2-1 | - | few | TRBV7-9 | TGTGCCAGCAGGGACGGGGCCTACAATGAGCAGTTCTTC | CASRDGAYNEQFF
TRBJ2-7 | - | - | TRBV7-2 | TGTGCCAGCAGCTTATCCGTGGGGGGCTACGAGCAGTACTTC | CASSLSVGGYEQYF